The source of this T cell receptor beta chain is a study of blood T cell repertoires in COVID-19. The assay was immunoSEQ multiplex PCR, and TCRdb's table has in-frame clones only and misses some. The data show about 46,000 clones, approximately 89% seen once. Sequenced material: peripheral blood. The sequence derives from a man in his fifties with acute or convalescent COVID-19.

The CDR3 region has the DNA TGTGCCAGCAGTAAAAGTGACGGGGTGAACACTGAAGCTTTCTTT. This translates into CASSKSDGVNTEAFF. The J gene is TRBJ1-1, the V gene TRBV25-1; no reliable D call. This CDR3 contains 15 residues. Trimming removed 5 bases from V and 0 bases from J, with 13 bases in between. CDR1 is MGHDK and CDR2 is SYGVNS in the germline V gene.